The 17 T cell receptor beta chains presented below share a single source sample, sequenced in a study of CD8+ T cells in alopecia areata. As the sequencing template, cDNA was produced by extracting RNA and reverse transcribing it. Here immunoSEQ multiplex PCR was the method, and the copy in TCRdb shows in-frame clones only, minus some. The repertoire holds fewer than 150,000 clones, with 75% to 85% as singletons. As to treatment: oral pan-JAK inhibitor, 5-10 mg twice daily. The material was CD8+ T cells sorted from blood, obtained at week 4, from a patient treated with tofacitinib. These receptors were obtained from a human donor with alopecia areata.

The chain is built from TRBV4-3 and TRBJ1-1; D perhaps matches TRBD1 (5 bases). Trimming took off 0 bases at V and 0 bases at J, with 8 bases between the two ends. The CDR3 has 15 amino acids. CDR1 and CDR2 from the germline V gene are LGHNA and YSLEER. CDR3 protein: CASSQDWGMNTEAFF. CDR3 nucleotides: TGCGCCAGCAGCCAAGATTGGGGCATGAACACTGAAGCTTTCTTT.

The chain links TRBV7-6 to TRBJ2-2; TRBD2 agrees at 10 bases. V dropped 2 bases and J dropped 8; count of bases not matched to a gene: 2. The CDR3 consists of 14 residues. CDR1 is SGHVS and CDR2 is FNYEAQ in the germline V gene. The CDR3 nucleotides are TGTGCCAGCAGCTTACTGACTAGCGGGGGGGAGCTGTTTTTT. This sequence encodes CASSLLTSGGELFF.

This chain joins TRBV7-9 and TRBJ2-7, with D possibly being TRBD2 (5 bases). Germline CDR1 is SEHNR and CDR2 is FQNEAQ (reference sequence). This CDR3 has 13 residues. V shed 4 bases and J shed 2 bases, with 9 bases lying between them. As DNA, the CDR3 is TGTGCCAGCAGCTCGACCGGGACCTACGAGCAGTACTTC. Its translation: CASSSTGTYEQYF.

V gene TRBV4-1 combines with J gene TRBJ2-3; D gene uncertain. The CDR3 covers 15 residues. In germline, CDR1 is MGHRA, CDR2 YSYEKL. Trimming shortened V by 0 bases and J by 3 bases, and 10 bases separated the two germline ends. CDR3 nucleotides: TGCGCCAGCAGCCAAGAGGCAGCGCTGACAGATACGCAGTATTTT. Translation: CASSQEAALTDTQYF.

The chain joins TRBV5-4 to TRBJ2-5, with D tentatively TRBD2 (6 bases). Germline V gene sequence: CDR1 SGHNT, CDR2 YYREEE (reference sequence). The CDR3 length is 14 residues. V lost 3 bases to trimming and J lost 1 base, with 10 bases between them. As DNA, the CDR3 is TGTGCCAGCAGCTGGGGACTGGGCCAAGAGACCCAGTACTTC. Protein: CASSWGLGQETQYF.

This clone was recorded a few times. The chain combines TRBV7-2 with TRBJ2-7, with D hard to call. Looked up from germline, CDR1 is SGHTA and CDR2 is FQGNSA. V shed 5 bases and J shed 3 bases, with 2 bases lying between them. CDR3 length equals 10 residues. CDR3 protein: CASSVYEQYF. The DNA for the CDR3 is TGTGCCAGCAGCGTCTACGAGCAGTACTTC.

This rearrangement joins TRBV6-5 to TRBJ2-6; D is ambiguous. The V and J ends lost 8 bases and 0 bases respectively, with 11 bases between them. The CDR3 extends over 15 amino acids. CDR1 and CDR2 (germline): MNHEY, SVGAGI. CDR3 nucleotide sequence: TGTGCCAGCTCGAGTTCAGACTCTGGGGCCAACGTCCTGACTTTC. Amino acids: CASSSSDSGANVLTF.

The V call is TRBV6-6, the J call TRBJ2-1, with TRBD1 as a possible D gene (5 bases). The CDR3 is 13 residues long. Germline V lookup: CDR1 MNHNY, CDR2 SVGAGI (reference sequence). Trimming shortened V by 8 bases and J by 4 bases, and 12 bases separated the two germline ends. The CDR3 here is CASSWGTYNEQFF. The CDR3 DNA reads TGTGCCAGCTCCTGGGGCACTTACAATGAGCAGTTCTTC.

V usage is TRBV2 and J usage is TRBJ2-1; 10 bases are a match to TRBD2. The V gene's germline CDR1 is SNHLY and CDR2 FYNNEI. V gave up 5 bases and J gave up 10 bases; unmatched junction bases: 8. This CDR3 spans 14 amino acids. The CDR3 nucleotides read TGTGCCAGCAGTAGCGGGGGGGCTGCGGAAGAGCAGTTCTTC. Protein product: CASSSGGAAEEQFF.

The CDR3 DNA sequence: TGTGCCAGCAGTGAAGATTACGAGCAGTACTTC. Its translation is CASSEDYEQYF. The V and J genes are TRBV6-1 and TRBJ2-7; D gene ambiguous. This CDR3 has 11 amino acids. Germline loops: CDR1 MNHNS, CDR2 SASEGT. Trimming cost V 1 base and J 4 bases, with 2 bases left between them.

The chain links TRBV4-1 to TRBJ1-1, with TRBD1 identical over 7 bases. This CDR3 region has 15 residues. Looked up from germline, CDR1 is MGHRA and CDR2 is YSYEKL. The ends lost 3 bases at V and 4 bases at J; junction bases unmatched: 8. The CDR3 DNA follows: TGCGCCAGCAGCCACGCAGGGGGGGGAAGCACTGAAGCTTTCTTT. Encoded protein: CASSHAGGGSTEAFF.

This clone appeared a few times. The chain links TRBV7-9 to TRBJ2-3; the match to TRBD2 covers 7 bases. CDR1 SEHNR and CDR2 FQNEAQ come from the germline V gene (reference sequence). V was clipped by 4 bases and J by 0 bases; unmatched bases: 4. The CDR3 is made up of 15 amino acids. CDR3 bases: TGTGCCAGCAGCTACCTAGCGGCTAGCACAGATACGCAGTATTTT. Its protein product is CASSYLAASTDTQYF.

V is TRBV4-1 and J is TRBJ1-5; the D gene is possibly TRBD1 (6 bases). V was clipped by 4 bases and J by 5 bases, with 9 bases between them. The length of the CDR3 is 13 residues. Germline loops: CDR1 MGHRA, CDR2 YSYEKL. The CDR3: CASSPGGDQPQHF. The CDR3, as DNA: TGCGCCAGCAGCCCCGGGGGCGATCAGCCCCAGCATTTT.

The rearrangement uses TRBV5-1 and TRBJ2-3; TRBD2 might be the D (5 bases). V was shortened by 0 bases and J by 3 bases, with 11 bases between the two germline ends. The CDR3 has 15 amino acids. Germline V gene lookup returns CDR1 SGHRS and CDR2 YFSETQ. The CDR3 DNA reads as TGCGCCAGCAGCTTGGGGACCCGCGGGACAGATACGCAGTATTTT. As protein: CASSLGTRGTDTQYF.

The chain joins TRBV6-5 to TRBJ2-7, with 7 positions matching TRBD2. Germline trimming cut 2 bases from V and 3 bases from J; bases unmatched to any gene: 7. The CDR3 runs to 15 residues. Germline values: CDR1 MNHEY, CDR2 SVGAGI. This chain's CDR3 is CASSYAASGHYEQYF. The DNA for the CDR3 is TGTGCCAGCAGTTACGCGGCTAGCGGACACTACGAGCAGTACTTC.

This chain joins TRBV6-5 and TRBJ2-7; TRBD1 agrees at 8 bases. Unmatched junction bases numbered 9, after V lost 8 bases and J lost 6 bases. This CDR3 region has 13 residues. Germline V gene lookup returns CDR1 MNHEY and CDR2 SVGAGI. CDR3 loop: CASGTDRESEQYF. The CDR3, as DNA: TGTGCCAGCGGGACGGACAGGGAGTCCGAGCAGTACTTC.

The CDR3 bases are TGTGCCAGCAGCCCGGATGAGGGGCCAGCGCCTGAAGCTTTCTTT. This translates into CASSPDEGPAPEAFF. The V call is TRBV7-2, the J call TRBJ1-1; weak D call: TRBD1 (5 bases). Germline V gives CDR1 SGHTA, CDR2 FQGNSA. This CDR3 comprises 15 residues. The V end lost 5 bases, the J end lost 6 bases, and 19 bases lay between the germline ends.